This T cell receptor beta chain derives from a study of T cells in Graves' hyperthyroidism and ophthalmopathy. Whole-study results and caveats: Blood held most thyroid clonotypes expanded above 0.001 frequency.

This clonotype was picked up a small number of times. Its antigen is still unknown. RNA transcripts gave rise to amplified TCR beta CDR3 regions. The TCR CDR3 was amplified in a first-round RT-PCR using the HTBI primer set. Using its own MiXCR run on the multiplex PCR reads, TCRdb lists one record per CDR3 protein. The sample consists of approximately 720,000 distinct CDR3 sequences, over 15% of them appearing once. The CDR3 has 14 amino acids. Trimming took 11 bases from V and 10 from J, leaving 21 bases between them. CDR1 is MNHNS and CDR2 is SASEGT in the germline V gene. Hyperthyroidism was newly diagnosed in patients aged 18 to 65 (duration under 2 months). Source material for PBMCs was roughly 10 ml fresh peripheral blood.

Sequenced input: blood. This sequence was found in a woman aged 45-65 years with Graves' hyperthyroidism that later progressed to Graves' ophthalmopathy. The rearrangement links TRBV6-1 to TRBJ1-6; D perhaps matches TRBD1 (5 bases). CDR3 in amino acids: CACRKGQGQSPLHF. CDR3 bases: TGTGCCTGCCGCAAAGGGCAGGGTCAGTCACCCCTCCACTTT.